A single sample is the source of the 30 T cell receptor beta chains below, sequenced in a study of blood T cell repertoires in COVID-19. Repertoires were generated with immunoSEQ multiplex PCR, while TCRdb's copy carries only in-frame clones and drops some. The profile shows a few hundred thousand clones, around 86% of them singletons. The sequencing input was peripheral blood. Receptor source: a man of 80 years or more with acute or convalescent COVID-19.

This chain links TRBV2 with TRBJ1-2, with TRBD1 as a possible D gene (5 bases). Germline V gives CDR1 SNHLY, CDR2 FYNNEI. The V gene lost 4 bases and the J gene lost 8 bases, with 20 bases spanning the gap. This CDR3 spans 15 amino acids. In DNA form, the CDR3 reads TGTGCCAGCAGTGCAATTCTCACAGGTGGTCGAGGCTACACCTTC. Translation: CASSAILTGGRGYTF.

The V and J genes are TRBV5-1 and TRBJ2-5; TRBD2 is a possible D gene (6 bases). The CDR3 covers 15 residues. The V end was cut by 0 bases, the J end by 1 base, with 10 bases between. Germline V lookup: CDR1 SGHRS, CDR2 YFSETQ. The CDR3 nucleotides are TGCGCCAGCAGCTTGGCTGGTAGCGGCCAAGAGACCCAGTACTTC. This gives the protein CASSLAGSGQETQYF.

The CDR3 loop is CASSLAQGLYGYTF. The CDR3 nucleotides read TGTGCCAGCAGCTTAGCCCAGGGGCTTTATGGCTACACCTTC. The rearrangement uses TRBV11-2 and TRBJ1-2; TRBD1 is a possible D gene (6 bases). V was cut by 1 base and J by 5 bases, with 11 bases left in between. Per germline, CDR1 SGHAT and CDR2 FQNNGV. CDR3 length: 14 amino acids.

The chain joins TRBV12-3 or TRBV12-4 to TRBJ1-5, with D possibly TRBD1 on 6 matching bases. CDR3 length equals 13 residues. The V gene lost 3 bases and the J gene lost 6 bases, with 9 bases spanning the gap. CDR3 region: CASSFQQGQPQHF. CDR3 nucleotides: TGTGCCAGCAGTTTTCAACAGGGTCAGCCCCAGCATTTT.

This sequence joins TRBV24-1 and TRBJ2-1; 9 bases fit TRBD2. CDR3 length equals 16 residues. V shed 4 bases, J shed 5 bases, and the junction held 8 bases outside the gene matches. CDR1 and CDR2 from the germline V gene are KGHDR and SFDVKD. The CDR3 sequence is CATSDLTSGYDNEQFF. The CDR3 DNA reads as TGTGCCACCAGTGACTTGACTAGCGGCTACGACAATGAGCAGTTCTTC.

V usage is TRBV7-2 and J usage is TRBJ2-7; 7 bases line up with TRBD1. From germline, CDR1 is SGHTA and CDR2 FQGNSA. Losses at the gene ends were 5 bases for V and 1 base for J; bases not matched to a gene: 8. The CDR3 is 15 amino acids. Written as DNA, the CDR3 is TGTGCCAGCAGCCTAAGCGGACAGGATTCCTACGAGCAGTACTTC. Translating it yields CASSLSGQDSYEQYF.

The rearrangement links TRBV15 to TRBJ2-7; a possible D gene is TRBD2 (6 bases). The germline gives CDR1 LNHNV, CDR2 YYDKDF (reference sequence). CDR3 length equals 14 residues. V lost 5 bases, J lost 2 bases, and 13 bases lay in between. This CDR3 is CATSAGGAAYEQYF. In DNA form, the CDR3 reads TGTGCCACCAGCGCCGGCGGGGCAGCCTACGAGCAGTACTTC. Complete variable domain (other parts from reference TRBV15 and TRBJ2-7): DAMVIQNPRYQVTQFGKPVTLSCSQTLNHNVMYWYQQKSSQAPKLLFHYYDKDFNNEADTPDNFQSRRPNTSFCFLDIRSPGLGDTAMYLCATSAGGAAYEQYFGPGTRLTVT.

The gene calls are TRBV2 and TRBJ2-7; a weak D match, TRBD2 (5 bases). V shed 2 bases and J shed 1 base, with 12 bases lying between them. From germline, CDR1 is SNHLY and CDR2 FYNNEI. This CDR3 contains 15 residues. The CDR3 DNA is TGTGCCAGCAGTGAAAGTGGGAGACCATCCTACGAGCAGTACTTC. It yields the protein CASSESGRPSYEQYF.

The rearrangement joins TRBV2 to TRBJ1-5, with 7 positions matching TRBD1. Germline CDR1 reads SNHLY; CDR2 reads FYNNEI. Germline trimming cut 6 bases from V and 2 bases from J; bases unmatched to any gene: 4. This CDR3 spans 14 amino acids. The chain's CDR3 is CASRGQWGNQPQHF. CDR3 DNA sequence: TGTGCCAGCAGGGGACAGTGGGGCAATCAGCCCCAGCATTTT.

The chain is built from TRBV6-6 and TRBJ2-2; a weak D match, TRBD2 (5 bases). The V gene lost 5 bases and the J gene lost 1 base, with 14 bases spanning the gap. The CDR3 has 16 amino acids. Germline CDR1 MNHNY, CDR2 SVGAGI (reference sequence). The CDR3 loop is CASSRRRSLNTGELFF. The CDR3 DNA reads TGTGCCAGCAGTCGGCGGAGGAGCTTGAACACCGGGGAGCTGTTTTTT.

The CDR3 region is CASSDGGTGNTIYF. CDR3 in DNA: TGTGCCAGTAGTGATGGAGGGACTGGAAACACCATATATTTT. The chain combines TRBV19 with TRBJ1-3; no definite D call. This CDR3 has 14 amino acids. Germline-derived CDR1 and CDR2 are LNHDA and SQIVND (reference sequence). The V and J ends lost 5 bases and 2 bases respectively, with 10 bases between them.

V and J are TRBV5-4 and TRBJ1-2; D might be TRBD1 (5 bases). The germline gives CDR1 SGHNT, CDR2 YYREEE (reference sequence). V was clipped by 5 bases and J by 3 bases, with 11 bases between them. This CDR3 contains 13 residues. CDR3 DNA sequence: TGTGCCAGCAGTATACAGGAATACTATGGCTACACCTTC. It specifies CASSIQEYYGYTF.

The chain couples TRBV5-1 to TRBJ2-2, with 12 bases identical to TRBD1. Germline CDR1 reads SGHRS; CDR2 reads YFSETQ. The CDR3 is 16 residues long. The V and J ends lost 1 base and 4 bases, in that order; junction bases with no gene match: 2. The DNA of the CDR3 is TGCGCCAGCAGCTTGTCGGGACAGGGGGCCACCGGGGAGCTGTTTTTT. It translates to CASSLSGQGATGELFF.

The chain recombines TRBV5-1 with TRBJ2-3, with a tentative D call TRBD1 (5 bases). V dropped 1 base and J dropped 2 bases, with 8 bases sitting between them. The CDR3 is made up of 14 amino acids. Germline-derived CDR1 and CDR2 are SGHRS and YFSETQ. CDR3 DNA: TGCGCCAGCAGCTTGCTAGGGGACACAGATACGCAGTATTTT. It codes for CASSLLGDTDTQYF. The full variable domain, with the rest looked up from reference TRBV5-1 and TRBJ2-3, is KAGVTQTPRYLIKTRGQQVTLSCSPISGHRSVSWYQQTPGQGLQFLFEYFSETQRNKGNFPGRFSGRQFSNSRSEMNVSTLELGDSALYLCASSLLGDTDTQYFGPGTRLTVL.

The J gene is TRBJ2-2, the V gene TRBV18; 8 nucleotides align to TRBD1. In germline, CDR1 is KGHSH, CDR2 LQKENI. The J segment lost 6 bases and the V segment lost 3 bases, leaving 6 bases of the junction unmatched. This CDR3 has 15 residues. The CDR3 bases are TGTGCCAGCTCACCTCTCGGACAGGGCGCCGGGGAGCTGTTTTTT. This codes for CASSPLGQGAGELFF. Full variable domain (rest looked up from reference TRBV18 and TRBJ2-2): NAGVMQNPRHLVRRRGQEARLRCSPMKGHSHVYWYRQLPEEGLKFMVYLQKENIIDESGMPKERFSAEFPKEGPSILRIQQVVRGDSAAYFCASSPLGQGAGELFFGEGSRLTVL.

The rearrangement links TRBV27 to TRBJ2-7; 12 nucleotides match TRBD2. Germline V gene lookup returns CDR1 MNHEY and CDR2 SMNVEV (reference sequence). There are 14 residues in the CDR3. Trimming cost V 6 bases and J 6 bases; bases outside gene matches: 6. The CDR3 sequence is CASRRLAGVGEQYF. The CDR3 DNA reads TGTGCCAGCAGAAGACTAGCGGGAGTGGGCGAGCAGTACTTC.

The rearrangement uses TRBV19 and TRBJ2-2, with D perhaps TRBD1 (5 bases). V was shortened by 2 bases and J by 2 bases, with 12 bases between the two germline ends. The CDR3 is 16 amino acids. Germline CDR1 reads LNHDA; CDR2 reads SQIVND (reference sequence). The CDR3 here is CASSITDRTNTGELFF. The CDR3 nucleotides read TGTGCCAGTAGTATAACCGACAGAACAAACACCGGGGAGCTGTTTTTT.

This rearrangement joins TRBV18 to TRBJ1-5, with D possibly TRBD1 on 5 matching bases. Trimming stripped 3 bases from V and 0 bases from J, with 9 bases between. The CDR3 contains 15 residues. Germline CDR1 reads KGHSH; CDR2 reads LQKENI. CDR3 in DNA: TGTGCCAGCTCACCCTCCAGGGTTAGCAATCAGCCCCAGCATTTT. It encodes CASSPSRVSNQPQHF. Full variable domain (remainder filled in from reference TRBV18 and TRBJ1-5): NAGVMQNPRHLVRRRGQEARLRCSPMKGHSHVYWYRQLPEEGLKFMVYLQKENIIDESGMPKERFSAEFPKEGPSILRIQQVVRGDSAAYFCASSPSRVSNQPQHFGDGTRLSIL.

The chain links TRBV11-2 to TRBJ2-5; 7 bases agree with TRBD1. From germline, CDR1 is SGHAT and CDR2 FQNNGV. This CDR3 is built from 17 residues. V shed 1 base, J shed 1 base, and the junction held 9 bases outside the gene matches. The CDR3 spells CASSLGGPGQIQETQYF. The CDR3 DNA sequence: TGTGCCAGCAGCTTAGGGGGGCCGGGACAGATCCAAGAGACCCAGTACTTC. The variable domain in full, with the rest retrieved from reference TRBV11-2 and TRBJ2-5, is EAGVAQSPRYKIIEKRQSVAFWCNPISGHATLYWYQQILGQGPKLLIQFQNNGVVDDSQLPKDRFSAERLKGVDSTLKIQPAKLEDSAVYLCASSLGGPGQIQETQYFGPGTRLLVL.

The CDR3 loop reads CASSDSTGGRGYTF. DNA of the CDR3: TGTGCCAGCAGTGACTCCACAGGGGGCCGTGGCTACACCTTC. This chain links TRBV6-4 with TRBJ1-2, with TRBD1 matching 9 bases. The CDR3 totals 14 residues. V lost 0 bases and J lost 7; bases outside the gene matches: 3. Germline loops: CDR1 MRHNA, CDR2 SNTAGT.

The J gene is TRBJ1-1, the V gene TRBV7-9, with 7 bases that match TRBD1. The CDR3 spans 13 residues. The germline CDR1 and CDR2 sequences are SEHNR and FQNEAQ (reference sequence). With 5 bases clipped from V and 7 bases from J, the junction kept 7 bases outside the gene matches. CDR3 loop: CASSASTGYEAFF. CDR3 coding DNA: TGTGCCAGCAGCGCCTCGACAGGGTATGAAGCTTTCTTT.

Turning to this clone: This CDR3 is also generated by other DNA sequences in the sample. This CDR3 is CASSVDRAGTGELFF. The CDR3 DNA sequence: TGTGCCAGCAGCGTAGACAGGGCCGGCACCGGGGAGCTGTTTTTT. The gene calls are TRBV9 and TRBJ2-2; D perhaps matches TRBD1 (6 bases). V dropped 0 bases and J dropped 4 bases, with 10 bases sitting between them. In germline, CDR1 is SGDLS, CDR2 YYNGEE. CDR3 length: 15 amino acids.

This clone was counted only a few times. This chain links TRBV28 with TRBJ2-5, with TRBD1 as a possible D gene (6 bases). Germline assignment: CDR1 MDHEN and CDR2 SYDVKM. The CDR3 is 14 residues long. Trimming removed 7 bases from V and 4 bases from J, with 16 bases in between. In nucleotides, the CDR3 is TGTGCCAGCAACAAACAGGGTTTTCGAGAGACCCAGTACTTC. Translation gives CASNKQGFRETQYF.

Only a few counts were recorded for this clone. CDR3 nucleotides: TGTGCCAGCGGTGGGGGGGGAGTCCTCTTAGGCGAGCAGTACTTC. Translation gives CASGGGGVLLGEQYF. The chain combines TRBV2 with TRBJ2-7, with 7 nucleotides matching TRBD2. Germline V gene lookup returns CDR1 SNHLY and CDR2 FYNNEI. The CDR3 length is 15 residues. After removal of 8 bases from V and 6 bases from J, the junction contained 16 bases not matched to a gene.

This clone was found once. The chain combines TRBV7-8 with TRBJ2-1, with 15 bases identical to TRBD2. CDR1 and CDR2 from the germline V gene are SGHVS and FQNEAQ. The CDR3 is 17 residues long. V gave up 6 bases and J gave up 2 bases; unmatched junction bases: 5. The CDR3 DNA is TGTGCCAGCAGTGCCGGACTAGCGGGGGGGCCCTACAATGAGCAGTTCTTC. Protein product: CASSAGLAGGPYNEQFF.

This clone was seen a handful of times. The rearrangement uses TRBV2 and TRBJ2-4; D remains unclear. This CDR3 comprises 16 residues. V lost 4 bases to trimming and J lost 0 bases, with 13 bases between them. Germline CDR1 reads SNHLY; CDR2 reads FYNNEI. Here the CDR3 reads CASSVTVNLAKNIQYF. DNA of the CDR3: TGTGCCAGCAGTGTCACAGTGAACCTAGCCAAAAACATTCAGTACTTC.

The chain links TRBV6-5 to TRBJ1-6; D remains unclear. The V end was cut by 6 bases, the J end by 7 bases, with 10 bases between. This CDR3 contains 13 residues. CDR1 is MNHEY, CDR2 SVGAGI, per germline. In DNA form, the CDR3 reads TGTGCCAGCAGGGTCGGGTGGAATTCACCCCTCCACTTT. Its protein is CASRVGWNSPLHF.

This clone was seen once. The chain employs TRBV2 and TRBJ1-2; no clear D gene. Per the germline V gene, CDR1 is SNHLY and CDR2 is FYNNEI. Between the trimmed V and J ends, which lost 7 bases and 3 bases, there was a span of 18 bases. This CDR3 has 15 residues. The CDR3 coding sequence is TGTGCCAGCAACTTGAGAGGAAGAGAGGACTATGGCTACACCTTC. Translating it yields CASNLRGREDYGYTF.

Turning to this clone: A read error may produce the germline difference seen at one junction end. V usage is TRBV2 and J usage is TRBJ2-5; TRBD1 aligns across 7 bases. CDR3 length equals 13 residues. Germline V CDR1 and CDR2: SNHLY, FYNNEI. The CDR3 protein is CASSEGQDSTQYF. In DNA, the CDR3 is TGTGCCAGCAGCGAAGGACAGGACAGCACCCAGTACTTC.

V gene TRBV29-1 combines with J gene TRBJ2-7; 9 bases align to TRBD1. Germline assignment: CDR1 SQVTM and CDR2 ANQGSEA. The length of the CDR3 is 13 residues. Losses at the gene ends were 7 bases for V and 5 bases for J; bases not matched to a gene: 9. The CDR3 sequence is CSALTGGPHEQYF. The DNA of the CDR3 is TGCAGCGCCCTTACAGGGGGCCCCCACGAGCAGTACTTC.